Each of the 5 T cell receptor beta chains below was sequenced from the same sample in a study of OX40 agonist ivuxolimab in advanced cancers. Assay used: immunoSEQ multiplex PCR; TCRdb lists only in-frame clones, some missing. This table holds about 92,000 clones, 70% to 85% found once. Sequences were derived from CD4+ or CD8+ T cells sorted from blood, sampled in a trial of the OX40 agonist ivuxolimab. Every receptor here comes from an adult with an advanced solid tumor such as melanoma, head and neck, liver or kidney cancer.

V usage is TRBV6-5 and J usage is TRBJ2-1; a possible D gene is TRBD2 (7 bases). The germline CDR1 and CDR2 sequences are MNHEY and SVGAGI. CDR3 length equals 15 residues. Trimming pared 5 bases from V and 0 bases from J, leaving 11 bases between. CDR3: CASSLGGRSYNEQFF. The DNA of the CDR3 is TGTGCCAGCAGTCTGGGGGGGCGCTCCTACAATGAGCAGTTCTTC.

This clone has a count of ten or more. The genes are TRBV21-1 and TRBJ1-2. TRBV21-1 is classified as a pseudogene. CDR3 size: 17 residues. The CDR3 sequence is CASSKERLRGPKRSYTF. DNA for the CDR3: TGTGCCAGCAGCAAAGAAAGGTTGAGGGGACCCAAAAGGAGCTACACCTTC.

This clone was seen once. The CDR3 is CASSPIYGFSTDTQYF. The CDR3 DNA follows: TGTGCCAGCAGCCCCATCTACGGGTTTAGCACAGATACGCAGTATTTT. The chain is built from TRBV5-5 and TRBJ2-3; unclear D gene. The germline gives CDR1 SGHKS, CDR2 YYEKEE (reference sequence). V was shortened by 4 bases and J by 0 bases, with 15 bases between the two germline ends. This CDR3 is 16 amino acids long.

CDR3 nucleotides: TGTGCCAGCAGCTTGGAGGTTGGTGGCTACACCTTC. As protein: CASSLEVGGYTF. The chain links TRBV5-6 to TRBJ1-2; D call uncertain. V lost 0 bases to trimming and J lost 7 bases, with 7 bases between them. This CDR3 is built from 12 residues. Germline V lookup: CDR1 SGHDT, CDR2 YYEEEE. Filled out from reference TRBV5-6 and TRBJ1-2, the complete variable domain reads DAGVTQSPTHLIKTRGQQVTLRCSPKSGHDTVSWYQQALGQGPQFIFQYYEEEERQRGNFPDRFSGHQFPNYSSELNVNALLLGDSALYLCASSLEVGGYTFGSGTRLTVV.

The chain is built from TRBV10-3 and TRBJ1-2, with unresolved D. The V end was cut by 5 bases, the J end by 0 bases, with 13 bases between. This CDR3 region has 15 residues. Germline CDR1 reads ENHRY; CDR2 reads SYGVKD. CDR3 coding DNA: TGTGCCATCAGTTTAGAGAGGAAAACTAACTATGGCTACACCTTC. Protein product: CAISLERKTNYGYTF.